The entry below gives a single TCR beta chain sequence along with its context. Its specificity is unknown. This sample is drawn from a study of T cells in localized non-small cell lung cancer. Study-wide results and caveats: Adjacent uninvolved lung tissue had the highest T cell clonality, exceeding tumor.

Assay used: immunoSEQ multiplex PCR; TCRdb lists only in-frame clones, some missing. The sample shows around 83,000 clones, approximately 86% of them seen only once. Trimming cost V 5 bases and J 8 bases, with 18 bases left between them. Germline V lookup: CDR1 SEHNR, CDR2 FQNEAQ (reference sequence). This CDR3 spans 14 amino acids. V and J are TRBV7-9 and TRBJ1-1, with TRBD1 as a possible D gene (5 bases). The material was peripheral blood, obtained before any cancer treatment. The origin of this receptor is a man aged 35-75 years with stage I squamous cell lung carcinoma. The CDR3 nucleotides read TGTGCCAGCAGCCCCCGAATGACAGTTTCGGAAGCTTTCTTT. This codes for CASSPRMTVSEAFF.